The next 30 T cell receptor beta chains were all read from a single sample in a study of preoperative IRX-2 immunotherapy in early breast cancer. Treatment: preoperative locoregional IRX-2 cytokine immunotherapy. Sequencing used immunoSEQ multiplex PCR; TCRdb keeps in-frame clones, though not all of them. The sample carries 24,000 or so clones, roughly 95% recorded once. This material consisted of tumor tissue, taken after IRX-2 immunotherapy. These receptor sequences come from a human donor with breast cancer.

The gene calls are TRBV28 and TRBJ2-7; 11 nucleotides line up with TRBD1. This CDR3 has 14 residues. After removal of 3 bases from V and 6 bases from J, the junction contained 4 bases not matched to a gene. CDR1 and CDR2 from the germline V gene are MDHEN and SYDVKM. Written as DNA, the CDR3 is TGTGCCAGCAGTTTTTATGGGACAGGGGGCGAGCAGTACTTC. It encodes CASSFYGTGGEQYF.

J is TRBJ2-1 and V is TRBV6-4; 10 bases map to TRBD2. Per germline, CDR1 MRHNA and CDR2 SNTAGT. The V gene end was trimmed by 6 bases and the J gene end by 9 bases; junction bases not matched to a gene: 8. The CDR3 length is 14 residues. CDR3 region: CASSSERGGREQFF. The CDR3 coding sequence is TGTGCCAGCAGCTCGGAGCGGGGGGGCCGTGAGCAGTTCTTC.

The V gene is TRBV4-1, the J gene TRBJ1-2, with 11 bases matching TRBD1. The CDR3 is 16 residues long. Germline V CDR1 and CDR2: MGHRA, YSYEKL. Trimming removed 2 bases from V and 8 bases from J; junction bases left unmatched: 10. The DNA for the CDR3 is TGCGCCAGCAGCCAACCGGGACAGGGGGGGTCTGGAGGCTACACCTTC. It encodes CASSQPGQGGSGGYTF.

The chain has TRBV5-4 and TRBJ2-5; weak D call: TRBD2 (6 bases). The J call may be in error: the DNA end matches TRBJ2-7 better. This CDR3 has 13 residues. Looked up from germline, CDR1 is SGHNT and CDR2 is YYREEE (reference sequence). In DNA form, the CDR3 reads TGTGCCAGCAGCCCCGGCGGGGCCTACGAGCAGTACTTC. This sequence encodes CASSPGGAYEQYF.

The rearrangement uses TRBV7-6 and TRBJ2-5; D remains ambiguous. This CDR3 region has 12 residues. Trimming left V 1 base short and J 4 bases short, with 4 bases between. Germline lookup yields CDR1 SGHVS and CDR2 FNYEAQ. CDR3 sequence (DNA): TGTGCCAGCAGCTTAGGCAGAGAGACCCAGTACTTC. It yields the protein CASSLGRETQYF.

V usage is TRBV25-1 and J usage is TRBJ2-2; 11 positions match TRBD1. This CDR3 is 15 amino acids long. Unmatched junction bases numbered 4, after V lost 6 bases and J lost 4 bases. The germline V gene has CDR1 MGHDK and CDR2 SYGVNS. The CDR3 reads CASSTGTGGTGELFF. CDR3 bases: TGTGCCAGCAGCACCGGGACAGGGGGCACCGGGGAGCTGTTTTTT.

This clone was observed once. V gene TRBV9 combines with J gene TRBJ2-3; 8 bases map to TRBD2. Germline CDR1 is SGDLS and CDR2 is YYNGEE. The V and J ends lost 1 base and 7 bases, in that order; junction bases with no gene match: 8. The CDR3 is 15 residues long. The CDR3, as DNA: TGTGCCAGCAGCGTAAACGGGAGGGGAGGGTATACGCAGTATTTT. This sequence encodes CASSVNGRGGYTQYF.

J is TRBJ2-1 and V is TRBV27; TRBD2 aligns across 12 bases. The ends lost 6 bases at V and 3 bases at J; junction bases unmatched: 9. Germline CDR1 MNHEY, CDR2 SMNVEV (reference sequence). There are 17 residues in the CDR3. The CDR3 spells CASRASGRVQIYNEQFF. The CDR3 coding sequence is TGTGCCAGCAGGGCTAGCGGGAGGGTCCAGATCTACAATGAGCAGTTCTTC.

The rearrangement links TRBV30 to TRBJ1-5; D is unresolved. CDR3 length: 14 residues. Trimming shortened V by 5 bases and J by 3 bases, and 14 bases separated the two germline ends. Germline CDR1 GTSNPN, CDR2 SVGIG (reference sequence). The CDR3 protein is CAWGPWQFNQPQHF. The CDR3 DNA reads as TGTGCCTGGGGTCCGTGGCAGTTCAATCAGCCCCAGCATTTT. Using reference TRBV30 and TRBJ1-5 for the parts outside the CDR3, the full variable domain is SQTIHQWPATLVQPVGSPLSLECTVEGTSNPNLYWYRQAAGRGLQLLFYSVGIGQISSEVPQNLSASRPQDRQFILSSKKLLLSDSGFYLCAWGPWQFNQPQHFGDGTRLSIL.

This sequence joins TRBV10-3 and TRBJ1-1; a possible D gene is TRBD1 (6 bases). The CDR3 spans 15 residues. V gave up 4 bases and J gave up 0 bases, with 12 bases separating them. Per germline, CDR1 ENHRY and CDR2 SYGVKD. CDR3 region: CAISARTALNTEAFF. CDR3 nucleotides: TGTGCCATCAGTGCCCGGACAGCCTTGAACACTGAAGCTTTCTTT.

This chain links TRBV2 with TRBJ2-1, with D possibly called TRBD1 or TRBD2 (6 bases each). The CDR3 contains 16 residues. The germline V gene has CDR1 SNHLY and CDR2 FYNNEI. V lost 2 bases to trimming and J lost 7 bases, with 18 bases between them. The chain's CDR3 is CASSELGGPPENEQFF. In DNA, the CDR3 is TGTGCCAGCAGTGAATTAGGGGGGCCCCCGGAAAATGAGCAGTTCTTC.

The CDR3 sequence is CASTTMGFNYGYTF. Written as DNA, the CDR3 is TGTGCCAGCACCACCATGGGCTTTAACTATGGCTACACCTTC. The J gene is TRBJ1-2, the V gene TRBV28; D is uncertain. From germline, CDR1 is MDHEN and CDR2 SYDVKM. This CDR3 region has 14 residues. V was pared by 7 bases and J by 1 base, with 13 bases between.

The chain links TRBV10-3 to TRBJ1-2; D is unclear. The CDR3 sequence is 16 residues long. The V gene's germline CDR1 is ENHRY and CDR2 SYGVKD. Trimming left V 0 bases short and J 4 bases short, with 15 bases between. The CDR3 sequence is CAISESIFSGSYGYTF. CDR3 coding DNA: TGTGCCATCAGTGAGTCGATTTTTTCCGGGAGCTATGGCTACACCTTC.

DNA of the CDR3: TGTGCCAGCAGCTTAGCGCTAGCGGGAGGGAGCTCCTACGAGCAGTACTTC. Protein product: CASSLALAGGSSYEQYF. V gene TRBV7-2 combines with J gene TRBJ2-7; 12 nucleotides match TRBD2. Trimming removed 0 bases from V and 0 bases from J; junction bases left unmatched: 3. The CDR3 runs 17 residues. CDR1 SGHTA and CDR2 FQGNSA come from the germline V gene.

This clone showed up just once. The CDR3 is CASSLWHIWDRGSLAKNIQYF. The DNA of the CDR3 is TGTGCCAGCAGTTTATGGCATATATGGGACAGGGGGTCCCTAGCCAAAAACATTCAGTACTTC. The V gene is TRBV28, the J gene TRBJ2-4, with 11 positions matching TRBD1. Germline V gives CDR1 MDHEN, CDR2 SYDVKM. After removal of 0 bases from V and 0 bases from J, the junction contained 13 bases not matched to a gene. The CDR3 is 21 residues long.

The chain couples TRBV27 to TRBJ2-5; a weak D match, TRBD1 (6 bases). Germline V gives CDR1 MNHEY, CDR2 SMNVEV (reference sequence). V dropped 4 bases and J dropped 5 bases, with 20 bases sitting between them. The CDR3 covers 16 residues. The CDR3 sequence: CASSSQARGIRETQYF. The CDR3, as DNA: TGTGCCAGCAGTTCCCAAGCTAGGGGGATTCGGGAGACCCAGTACTTC.

The rearrangement joins TRBV7-3 to TRBJ2-2; 13 nucleotides align to TRBD2. The CDR3 has 18 residues. Germline assignment: CDR1 SGHTA and CDR2 FQGTGA. Trimming took 2 bases from V and 7 from J; bases not matched to a gene: 10. In DNA form, the CDR3 reads TGTGCCAGCAGCTTAGGGACTAGCGGGAAAAGAGAGAACGGGGAGCTGTTTTTT. This translates into CASSLGTSGKRENGELFF.

Concerning this clone: One end of the junction is discordant with germline, which a read error may explain. The rearrangement uses TRBV7-7 and TRBJ2-7, with D perhaps TRBD1 (7 bases). The length of the CDR3 is 16 residues. Germline lookup yields CDR1 SSHAT and CDR2 FNYEAQ (reference sequence). The CDR3 protein is CASSLSAGTAINEQYF. CDR3 coding DNA: TGTGCTAGCAGCTTATCCGCGGGGACAGCGATTAACGAGCAGTACTTC.

The genes are TRBV30 and TRBJ1-5; 9 positions match TRBD1. The CDR3 has 15 residues. Trimming removed 3 bases from V and 6 bases from J; junction bases left unmatched: 9. Germline lookup yields CDR1 GTSNPN and CDR2 SVGIG (reference sequence). The CDR3 here is CAWSPGTGNGQPQHF. The DNA of the CDR3 is TGTGCCTGGAGCCCTGGGACAGGGAACGGTCAGCCCCAGCATTTT.

There are a few counts of this clone. The genes are TRBV19 and TRBJ1-4; tentative D call: TRBD1 (5 bases). This CDR3 has 14 residues. Trimming took off 7 bases at V and 10 bases at J, with 19 bases between the two ends. In germline, CDR1 is LNHDA, CDR2 SQIVND (reference sequence). The CDR3 is CASILDSFGTKLFF. The DNA for the CDR3 is TGTGCCAGTATCCTTGACAGCTTCGGGACAAAACTGTTTTTT.

The chain employs TRBV5-8 and TRBJ2-6, with 7 bases that match TRBD1. The trim removed 4 bases at V and 0 bases at J, leaving 10 bases unmatched. The germline gives CDR1 SGHTS, CDR2 YDEGEE. The CDR3 contains 18 residues. CDR3 nucleotides: TGTGCCAGCAGCACCGGACAGGTTCTGGTCTCTGGGGCCAACGTCCTGACTTTC. Translated, it gives CASSTGQVLVSGANVLTF.

The CDR3 nucleotides are TGTGCCAGCAGCTTAAGACTAGCTAATGAGCAGTTCTTC. This encodes CASSLRLANEQFF. This chain uses TRBV7-6 with TRBJ2-1; 7 bases are a match to TRBD2. Germline-derived CDR1 and CDR2 are SGHVS and FNYEAQ. V was pared by 2 bases and J by 7 bases, with 2 bases of the junction left unmatched. There are 13 residues in the CDR3. Using reference TRBV7-6 and TRBJ2-1 for the parts outside the CDR3, the full variable domain is GAGVSQSPRYKVTKRGQDVALRCDPISGHVSLYWYRQALGQGPEFLTYFNYEAQQDKSGLPNDRFSAERPEGSISTLTIQRTEQRDSAMYRCASSLRLANEQFFGPGTRLTVL.

V and J are TRBV9 and TRBJ1-2, with D uncertain. The CDR3 runs 14 residues. The V end was cut by 2 bases, the J end by 6 bases, with 14 bases between. Germline V gives CDR1 SGDLS, CDR2 YYNGEE. CDR3 region: CASSVGRWGDGYTF. The CDR3 region has the DNA TGTGCCAGCAGCGTGGGCAGGTGGGGTGATGGCTACACCTTC. The whole variable domain, filled in from reference TRBV9 and TRBJ1-2, reads DSGVTQTPKHLITATGQRVTLRCSPRSGDLSVYWYQQSLDQGLQFLIQYYNGEERAKGNILERFSAQQFPDLHSELNLSSLELGDSALYFCASSVGRWGDGYTFGSGTRLTVV.

V usage is TRBV6-6 and J usage is TRBJ2-6, with 7 bases fitting TRBD2. This CDR3 spans 16 amino acids. Losses at the gene ends were 2 bases for V and 2 bases for J; bases not matched to a gene: 3. Germline V gene data show CDR1 as MNHNY and CDR2 as SVGAGI (reference sequence). DNA of the CDR3: TGTGCCAGCAGTTACCCTGGGGGGGCTGGGGCCAACGTCCTGACTTTC. Translated: CASSYPGGAGANVLTF.

The rearrangement links TRBV9 to TRBJ1-2, with 12 bases that match TRBD1. Germline CDR1 reads SGDLS; CDR2 reads YYNGEE. The CDR3 loop spans 14 amino acids. V lost 3 bases and J lost 6; bases outside the gene matches: 3. CDR3 sequence reads: CASSEGQGADGYTF. The CDR3 nucleotides are TGTGCCAGCAGCGAGGGACAGGGGGCGGATGGCTACACCTTC.

This clone was seen only a few times. CDR3 bases: TGTGCCAGCAAGTTGGGCCCGGGCATGAACACTGAAGCTTTCTTT. This sequence encodes CASKLGPGMNTEAFF. The chain employs TRBV6-5 and TRBJ1-1; the D is unclear. Germline V CDR1 and CDR2: MNHEY, SVGAGI. The CDR3 extends over 15 amino acids. V lost 7 bases and J 0 bases, leaving 15 bases between the germline ends.

This chain links TRBV10-3 with TRBJ2-7; 8 bases fit TRBD1. The V gene end was trimmed by 8 bases and the J gene end by 0 bases; junction bases not matched to a gene: 3. The CDR3 contains 13 residues. The germline V gene has CDR1 ENHRY and CDR2 SYGVKD. CDR3 sequence reads: CAIQGQASYEQYF. The CDR3 DNA follows: TGTGCCATCCAGGGACAGGCCTCCTACGAGCAGTACTTC.

This chain links TRBV6-5 with TRBJ1-5, with D unclear. The CDR3 is 12 residues long. V was trimmed by 8 bases and J by 6 bases, leaving 11 bases between them. The germline V gene has CDR1 MNHEY and CDR2 SVGAGI. CDR3 amino acids: CASGTIGQPQHF. As DNA, the CDR3 is TGTGCCAGCGGAACGATCGGTCAGCCCCAGCATTTT.

The J gene is TRBJ2-4, the V gene TRBV2; the D gene is possibly TRBD1 (5 bases). This CDR3 has 14 residues. Trimming took off 7 bases at V and 1 base at J, with 11 bases between the two ends. The germline gives CDR1 SNHLY, CDR2 FYNNEI. The CDR3 nucleotides read TGTGCCAGCATGAAAGGGGTGGCCAAAAACATTCAGTACTTC. Its translation is CASMKGVAKNIQYF.

The rearrangement links TRBV14 to TRBJ2-2, with 7 bases fitting TRBD1. There are 13 residues in the CDR3. Losses at the gene ends were 8 bases for V and 4 bases for J; bases not matched to a gene: 4. CDR1 is SGHDN, CDR2 FVKESK, per germline. CDR3 loop: CASGGQRTGELFF. The CDR3, as DNA: TGTGCCAGCGGGGGACAGCGCACCGGGGAGCTGTTTTTT.